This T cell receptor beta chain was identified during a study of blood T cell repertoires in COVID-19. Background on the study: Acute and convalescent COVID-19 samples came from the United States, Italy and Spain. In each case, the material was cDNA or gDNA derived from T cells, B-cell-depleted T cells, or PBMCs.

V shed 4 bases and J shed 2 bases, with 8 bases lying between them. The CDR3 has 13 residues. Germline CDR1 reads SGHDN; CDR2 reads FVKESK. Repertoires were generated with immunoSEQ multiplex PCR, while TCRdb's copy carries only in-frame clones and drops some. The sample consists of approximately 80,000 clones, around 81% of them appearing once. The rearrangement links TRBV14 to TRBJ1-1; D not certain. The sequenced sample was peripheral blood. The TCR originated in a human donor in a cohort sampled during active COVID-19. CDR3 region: CASSPTVNTEAFF. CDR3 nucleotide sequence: TGTGCCAGCAGCCCCACAGTTAACACTGAAGCTTTCTTT.